This note documents a single T cell receptor beta chain sequence. TCRdb's copy holds only in-frame clones and misses some; the assay was immunoSEQ multiplex PCR. The sample records about 59,000 clones, about nine tenths being singletons. This entry comes from a study of blood T cell repertoires in COVID-19. As for the study in general: The cDNA or gDNA used as material had been derived from T cells, B-cell-depleted T cells, or PBMCs.

The origin of this receptor is a man aged 80 or over with acute or convalescent COVID-19. The sequencing sample was made of peripheral blood.

In DNA, the CDR3 is TGTGCCAGTAGTATCAGGACAGGGGGCGCCGGGGAGCTGTTTTTT. Encoded protein: CASSIRTGGAGELFF. V usage is TRBV19 and J usage is TRBJ2-2; TRBD1 matches 11 bases. The V gene end was trimmed by 3 bases and the J gene end by 6 bases; junction bases not matched to a gene: 3. The V gene's germline CDR1 is LNHDA and CDR2 SQIVND (reference sequence). The CDR3 is 15 residues long.